This TCR beta chain was found in a study of cytomegalovirus exposure and HLA in healthy donors. Background on the study: Approximately 85 million unique TCRs from HLA-typed donors were held in an early data release.

Researchers ran the PCR with 60 Vbeta and 13 Jbeta primers. Repertoires were generated with immunoSEQ multiplex PCR, while TCRdb's copy carries only in-frame clones and drops some. Of roughly 170,000 clones listed, around 86% were seen once; the top ten hold 1.6%. As for this clone: What it binds is unknown.

General study findings and limits: TCR beta sequences reportedly predicted the HLA-A and HLA-B alleles of most subjects accurately. Previously analyzed data showed that most TCR beta V segments were productive at a frequency of about 90% or about 30%.

Sequences were obtained from PBMCs. The clonotype was recovered from a man aged 50-60 years in good health and CMV-seronegative.

The CDR3 reads CASSKDWEDTQYF. CDR3 bases: TGTGCCAGCAGTAAGGACTGGGAGGATACGCAGTATTTT. This chain joins TRBV27 and TRBJ2-3, with a weak D call TRBD2 (5 bases). Per germline, CDR1 MNHEY and CDR2 SMNVEV (reference sequence). This CDR3 comprises 13 residues. V was clipped by 5 bases and J by 6 bases, with 12 bases between them.